This TCR beta chain was captured by sequencing in a study of shared clonotypes between healthy human individuals. The wider study: Each donor had three CD4 naive, three CD4 memory, two CD8 naive and one CD8 memory plate. Overall study results and limits: For naive CD4 cells, around 5.1% of clonotypes were shared across a handful of donors. Naive subsets generally exceeded memory subsets in estimated richness.

The assay was immunoSEQ multiplex PCR, and TCRdb's table has in-frame clones only and misses some. The sample lists over a million clones, over 95% occurring once. The CDR3 runs to 18 residues. CDR1 and CDR2 (germline): SGHVS, FQNEAQ. With 0 bases clipped from V and 6 bases from J, the junction kept 13 bases outside the gene matches. Each donor was a Caucasian adult residing in Nashville, Tennessee. Note on this clone: Its antigen is unidentified.

The source material was naive CD4+ T cells sorted from blood. Described subset: CD45RA+ positively selected. The chain joins TRBV7-8 to TRBJ1-5; 8 nucleotides align to TRBD1. This receptor was identified in a man aged 30 to 39 in good health. The CDR3 reads CASSLASAGGGPSQPQHF. CDR3 nucleotide sequence: TGTGCCAGCAGCTTAGCGTCGGCAGGGGGCGGCCCGAGTCAGCCCCAGCATTTT.